These T cell receptor beta chains were read from a single sample in a study of T cells after yellow fever vaccination. TCRdb re-derived calls from the 5' RACE reads in MiXCR, one entry per CDR3 protein. Here the sample spans more than 300,000 distinct CDR3 sequences, about 11% being singletons. The input for sequencing was CD4+ T cells sorted from PBMCs, taken 45 days after the yellow fever booster vaccination. Receptor source: a man younger than 35 who received the YFV17D yellow fever vaccine. Both conserved end residues are part of each CDR3. A D gene is named only where the DNA matches it firmly. Some rows have no size entry. The others give once, few or many, or a class for an expanded clone.

clone size,D gene,CDR3 length,V gene,J gene,CDR3 protein
few,TRBD1,14,TRBV6-6,TRBJ1-6,CATHATGGNSPLHF
-,-,11,TRBV19,TRBJ2-5,CASSIEETQYF
-,TRBD1,16,TRBV12-3/TRBV12-4,TRBJ2-2,CASRKPGQGHTGELFF
-,TRBD1,15,TRBV10-3,TRBJ2-7,CAMGAGGQGMWEQYF
-,-,13,TRBV5-6,TRBJ2-1,CASSTGLTMGQFF
few,TRBD2,17,TRBV6-2/TRBV6-3,TRBJ2-3,CASSYPRLAGGKETQYF
few,TRBD1,15,TRBV12-3/TRBV12-4,TRBJ1-2,CASSPTTGNNYGYTF
many,TRBD1,13,TRBV7-2,TRBJ1-3,CASSFGTGGTIYF
few,-,14,TRBV12-3/TRBV12-4,TRBJ2-3,CASSLNGLSNTQYF
few,-,10,TRBV5-1,TRBJ2-4,CASSWNIQYF
-,TRBD1,14,TRBV7-8,TRBJ1-2,CASRVQQGLDGYTF
-,-,14,TRBV9,TRBJ1-2,CASSRNPGIGGYTF
-,TRBD2,16,TRBV5-1,TRBJ2-3,CASNVTSGGFTHTQYF
-,-,13,TRBV19,TRBJ1-2,CASSSTGTYGYTF
-,-,14,TRBV5-1,TRBJ2-7,CASSGQPSSYEQYF